The next 16 T cell receptor beta chains were all read from a single sample in a study of T cell responses to AZD1222 COVID-19 vaccine. Some clones are missing from TCRdb's copy, which holds only in-frame ones; the method was immunoSEQ multiplex PCR. The profile covers 120,000 or so clones, with 94% appearing a single time and 2.9% taken by the ten largest. Sequencing was performed on peripheral blood, taken 28 days after the second AZD1222 dose. All receptors come from an adult who received the AZD1222 COVID-19 vaccine.

V gene TRBV11-2 combines with J gene TRBJ1-5; a weak D match, TRBD1 (6 bases). The V and J ends lost 0 bases and 6 bases respectively, with 6 bases between them. Germline CDR1 and CDR2: SGHAT and FQNNGV. The CDR3 has 13 residues. The CDR3 nucleotides read TGTGCCAGCAGCTTAGAACAGGGTCAGCCCCAGCATTTT. It yields the protein CASSLEQGQPQHF.

The chain has TRBV25-1 and TRBJ1-6; the match to TRBD1 covers 7 bases. CDR3 length equals 13 residues. J lost 4 bases, V lost 9 bases, and 3 bases had no gene match. CDR1 is MGHDK, CDR2 SYGVNS, per germline. The CDR3 nucleotides read TGTGCCAGTTCCAGGGGGTATAATTCACCCCTCCACTTT. Translation: CASSRGYNSPLHF.

The gene calls are TRBV4-1 and TRBJ1-2; D gene uncertain. Germline values: CDR1 MGHRA, CDR2 YSYEKL. V gave up 1 base and J gave up 5 bases, with 17 bases separating them. The length of the CDR3 is 16 residues. This CDR3 is CASSQAAGQNLYGYTF. For the CDR3, the DNA is TGCGCCAGCAGCCAAGCCGCCGGGCAGAACCTATATGGCTACACCTTC.

The V and J genes are TRBV5-4 and TRBJ2-3; D unresolved. In germline, CDR1 is SGHNT, CDR2 YYREEE (reference sequence). The CDR3 length is 13 residues. V was clipped by 4 bases and J by 3 bases, with 9 bases between them. The CDR3 DNA follows: TGTGCCAGCAGCCCCAGTGGGACAGATACGCAGTATTTT. Its translation: CASSPSGTDTQYF.

The rearrangement links TRBV5-1 to TRBJ2-7, with TRBD2 as a possible D gene (6 bases). This CDR3 region has 12 residues. Germline assignment: CDR1 SGHRS and CDR2 YFSETQ. The V end lost 4 bases, the J end lost 5 bases, and 10 bases lay between the germline ends. CDR3 DNA: TGCGCCAGCAGCCTCGGGGAGGACGAGCAGTACTTC. Protein product: CASSLGEDEQYF.

This chain joins TRBV20-1 and TRBJ2-7; the match to TRBD2 covers 7 bases. After removal of 3 bases from V and 0 bases from J, the junction contained 5 bases not matched to a gene. CDR3 size: 14 residues. CDR1 and CDR2 from the germline V gene are DFQATT and SNEGSKA (reference sequence). CDR3 in amino acids: CSASSLADSYEQYF. CDR3 DNA sequence: TGCAGTGCTAGTTCCCTAGCGGACTCCTACGAGCAGTACTTC.

The chain joins TRBV5-1 to TRBJ2-1, with 7 nucleotides matching TRBD2. The V segment lost 3 bases and the J segment 6 bases; nucleotides outside the gene matches: 6. The CDR3 spans 14 residues. Per germline, CDR1 SGHRS and CDR2 YFSETQ. CDR3 sequence: CASSWREISNEQFF. CDR3 nucleotide sequence: TGCGCCAGCAGCTGGCGGGAGATTTCCAATGAGCAGTTCTTC.

The rearrangement uses TRBV4-2 and TRBJ1-1; 7 nucleotides agree with TRBD1. The trim removed 0 bases at V and 1 base at J, leaving 5 bases unmatched. The CDR3 loop spans 16 amino acids. Looked up from germline, CDR1 is LGHNA and CDR2 is YNFKEQ. In nucleotides, the CDR3 is TGTGCCAGCAGCCAAGATCAAAGACAGGGGAACACTGAAGCTTTCTTT. Its protein is CASSQDQRQGNTEAFF.

This chain links TRBV2 with TRBJ1-5; D is ambiguous. The CDR3 extends over 15 amino acids. Germline CDR1 reads SNHLY; CDR2 reads FYNNEI. V was shortened by 4 bases and J by 1 base, with 11 bases between the two germline ends. The CDR3 protein is CASSVFARSNQPQHF. CDR3 DNA sequence: TGTGCCAGCAGTGTGTTCGCCAGAAGCAATCAGCCCCAGCATTTT.

A few counts support this clone. The rearrangement joins TRBV4-1 to TRBJ2-3, with 9 bases matching TRBD2. This CDR3 region has 19 residues. The V gene's germline CDR1 is MGHRA and CDR2 YSYEKL. V lost 3 bases, J lost 4 bases, and 17 bases stayed unmatched. The DNA of the CDR3 is TGCGCCAGCAGCCATAGGGGGGAGGTAGCGGGAGTTTCCGCAGATACGCAGTATTTT. It is translated as CASSHRGEVAGVSADTQYF.

The V and J genes are TRBV7-9 and TRBJ2-3, with no clear D. The CDR3 has 12 amino acids. With 4 bases removed from V and 2 bases from J, the gap between germline ends came to 4 bases. Per germline, CDR1 SEHNR and CDR2 FQNEAQ (reference sequence). The CDR3 bases are TGTGCCAGCAGCTACCTCACAGATACGCAGTATTTT. This codes for CASSYLTDTQYF.

The chain combines TRBV9 with TRBJ2-7, with D tentatively TRBD1 (6 bases). V was pared by 2 bases and J by 2 bases, with 11 bases between. Germline CDR1 reads SGDLS; CDR2 reads YYNGEE. This CDR3 contains 14 residues. This CDR3 reads CASSVAGQTYEQYF. CDR3 bases: TGTGCCAGCAGCGTGGCCGGACAGACCTACGAGCAGTACTTC.

The chain is built from TRBV5-1 and TRBJ2-7, with 12 nucleotides matching TRBD2. V gave up 4 bases and J gave up 6 bases; unmatched junction bases: 5. This CDR3 spans 14 amino acids. Germline values: CDR1 SGHRS, CDR2 YFSETQ. CDR3 bases: TGCGCCAGCAGCCCACTAGCGGGAGGAACCGAGCAGTACTTC. Its translation: CASSPLAGGTEQYF.

This sequence joins TRBV19 and TRBJ1-2, with D possibly being TRBD1 (5 bases). The CDR3 consists of 16 residues. The ends were cut back, 7 bases at V and 0 bases at J, with 18 bases in the middle. Per the germline V gene, CDR1 is LNHDA and CDR2 is SQIVND (reference sequence). The CDR3 DNA is TGTGCCAGTAAGCAGGGCGGGGGTGTAGCTAACTATGGCTACACCTTC. Its protein product is CASKQGGGVANYGYTF.

A single count supports this clone. The CDR3 region is CASSFSLRVNTEAFF. In nucleotides, the CDR3 is TGTGCCAGCAGCTTTAGCCTAAGGGTGAACACTGAAGCTTTCTTT. This chain joins TRBV5-4 and TRBJ1-1; D is ambiguous. V lost 2 bases and J 0 bases, leaving 11 bases between the germline ends. Germline lookup yields CDR1 SGHNT and CDR2 YYREEE (reference sequence). CDR3 length: 15 residues. Based on the CDR3 plus reference TRBV5-4 and TRBJ1-1, the full variable domain is ETGVTQSPTHLIKTRGQQVTLRCSSQSGHNTVSWYQQALGQGPQFIFQYYREEENGRGNFPPRFSGLQFPNYSSELNVNALELDDSALYLCASSFSLRVNTEAFFGQGTRLTVV.

The CDR3 region is CATSREGQRYEQYF. The DNA for the CDR3 is TGTGCCACCAGCAGAGAGGGGCAACGCTACGAGCAGTACTTC. The gene calls are TRBV15 and TRBJ2-7, with a tentative D call TRBD1 (5 bases). Trimming took 0 bases from V and 3 from J, leaving 9 bases between them. CDR3 length: 14 amino acids. Germline V gives CDR1 LNHNV, CDR2 YYDKDF (reference sequence).